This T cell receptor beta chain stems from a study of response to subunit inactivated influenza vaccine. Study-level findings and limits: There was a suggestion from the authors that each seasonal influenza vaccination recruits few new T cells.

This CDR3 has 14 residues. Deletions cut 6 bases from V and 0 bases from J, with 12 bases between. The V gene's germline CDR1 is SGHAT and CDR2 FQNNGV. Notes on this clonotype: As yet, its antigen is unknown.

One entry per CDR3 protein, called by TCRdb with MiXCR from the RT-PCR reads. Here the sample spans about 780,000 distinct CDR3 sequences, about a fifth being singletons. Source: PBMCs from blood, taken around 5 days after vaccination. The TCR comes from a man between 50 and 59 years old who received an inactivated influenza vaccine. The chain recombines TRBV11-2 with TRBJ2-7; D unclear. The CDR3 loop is CASRRPTLSYEQYF. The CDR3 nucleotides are TGTGCCAGCAGAAGACCTACCCTCTCCTACGAGCAGTACTTC. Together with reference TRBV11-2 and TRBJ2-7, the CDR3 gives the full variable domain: EAGVAQSPRYKIIEKRQSVAFWCNPISGHATLYWYQQILGQGPKLLIQFQNNGVVDDSQLPKDRFSAERLKGVDSTLKIQPAKLEDSAVYLCASRRPTLSYEQYFGPGTRLTVT.